This TCR beta chain was documented in a study of shared clonotypes between healthy human individuals. J lost 5 bases, V lost 5 bases, and 5 bases had no gene match. CDR1 and CDR2 from the germline V gene are WNHNN and SYGVQD (reference sequence). This CDR3 is 15 amino acids long. Method: immunoSEQ multiplex PCR; TCRdb's copy keeps in-frame clones and lacks some. This sample has about 2.3 million clones, with approximately 90% found just once. Sequenced material: naive CD4+ T cells from PBMCs. Subset of the sample: CD45RA+ positively selected. This TCR derives from a man aged 18 to 29 in good health. Some clones in this sample may be carry-over from other donors' samples. The rearrangement joins TRBV10-1 to TRBJ2-1; 11 bases map to TRBD2. The DNA for the CDR3 is TGCGCCAGCAGTAAACCGGGACTAGCGGACAATGAGCAGTTCTTC. Its protein is CASSKPGLADNEQFF.